This T cell receptor (beta chain) was sequenced for a study of blood T cell repertoires in COVID-19. Study details: There were acute and convalescent COVID-19 samples, and they came from the United States, Italy and Spain. In each case, the material was cDNA or gDNA derived from T cells, B-cell-depleted T cells, or PBMCs.

V was pared by 2 bases and J by 1 base, with 6 bases between. The CDR3 loop spans 13 amino acids. CDR1 and CDR2 from the germline V gene are SGHNT and YYREEE (reference sequence). In the original processing: Estimation of nucleated cell counts relied on the amplification of reference gene primers. Sequencing used immunoSEQ multiplex PCR; TCRdb keeps in-frame clones, though not all of them. V, J and clone size reflect that table, while D and trimming were determined from the DNA. The sample lists approximately 97,000 clones, around 85% occurring once. Specimen: peripheral blood. This receptor was obtained from a human donor in a cohort sampled during active COVID-19. This chain joins TRBV5-4 and TRBJ1-2, with D unresolved. The CDR3 nucleotides read TGTGCCAGCAGCTTTCGCGGTAACTATGGCTACACCTTC. Its translation: CASSFRGNYGYTF.